Included here is one TCR beta chain sequence, with context. Its antigen is not yet known. No clone much larger than this one lies a single base away; base qualities are absent. This sample is part of a study of shared clonotypes between healthy human individuals (dated by TCRdb to the early 2020s). General notes on the study: The cohort included three men and a couple of women between 18 and 49 years of age. Per donor, three plates each were used for CD4 naive and CD4 memory, two for CD8 naive, and one for CD8 memory. Blood TCR repertoires of about 5 healthy adults were deeply sequenced to estimate repertoire size and the extent of clonotype sharing between individuals. To increase sequencing depth and limit assay-specific biases, TCR repertoire library preparation and sequencing were carried out by different laboratories using diverse techniques. Per donor, leukapheresis produced somewhere between about 0.85 and 8.9 billion PBMCs.

Using the deep immunoSEQ assay, TCR CDR3 regions were amplified from genomic DNA by multiplex PCR. Genomic DNA extracted from each cell subset was distributed evenly over all wells of several immunoSEQ 96-well plates, and each plate served as one replicate. For sorted subsets, roughly 200 ng of genomic DNA, equivalent to 25,000 to 35,000 T cell genomes, went into each replicate PCR. Purified libraries were measured with a Qubit 3.0 fluorometer, size-checked on a Bioanalyzer 2100, and measured again with the KAPA Library Quantification kit. A separate single-read 150-cycle Illumina NextSeq 550 flow cell was used to sequence each immunoSEQ 96-well plate. The paper's data handling went like this. The immunoSEQ output contained only junctional sequences without quality scores, so filtering could not match that applied to full-length reads. To assign V/J genes and CDR3, sequences were annotated using PyIR, a Python wrapper for IgBLAST v1.9, with IMGT germline references. Reads with weak V/J assignments (E-value above 1e-6), missing CDR3, stop codons, out-of-frame junctions, or ambiguous translated residues were removed. V3J clonotypes were defined by identical inferred V gene, J gene, and CDR3 amino acid sequence. Percentage overlap between repertoires was calculated by dividing the number of shared unique clonotypes by the size of the smaller repertoire. Richness of each repertoire was evaluated using RTK rarefaction, the Chao1 estimator, and Recon v2.1 estimates of unobserved clonotypes. Generation probabilities for all TCRbeta clonotypes obtained by the gDNA method from a handful of donors were computed using OLGA. Entries here come from immuneACCESS through TCRdb and include only in-frame sequences with V and J called. Some clones fail to appear in such tables; in the studies checked, an unresolved V gene covers under half of the shortfall, and the cause of the remainder is unknown. The DNA was the basis for D and trimming; V, J and clone size are from that table. This sample has about 520,000 clones in its table, and about 96% of those were observed once. The ten top clones hold about 0.068% of the sample.

Taken from the germline V gene (reference sequence), the CDR1 and CDR2 loops are SEHNR and FQNEAQ. V ends up 3 bases short and J 4 bases short, with an unmatched junction base count of 11. Counted from cysteine to phenylalanine, this CDR3 has 16 amino acids. Only CDR3 DNA is held: 48 bases, read in frame from base 1. Healthy HIV-negative adults with no recently reported acute infections or vaccinations were included as donors. Every donor was a Caucasian adult residing in Nashville, Tennessee, USA. Magnetic negative selection was used to enrich CD4+ T cells, after which naive cells were positively selected on CD45RA and the negative fraction became the memory subset. Blood was obtained by leukapheresis, after which PBMCs were separated by Ficoll-Histopaque density gradient centrifugation and cryopreserved in liquid nitrogen vapor phase. Purity and quantity of every magnetically sorted T cell population were checked by analytical flow cytometry. From each sorted fraction, genomic DNA was isolated and quantified by UV absorbance on a Nanodrop 2000c.

Beyond this particular receptor, the publication reports: When several donors were compared, the shared fraction of clonotypes was around 4.6% for naive CD4, more than 3% for naive CD8, 2.3% for memory CD4, and roughly 0.4% for memory CD8. Naive subsets generally had larger estimated clonotype richness than memory subsets. Based on pairwise subsampling, the degree of clonotype sharing among donors was expected to be affected by sequencing depth. The small number of donors limited the genetic and exposure-history diversity represented. Sampling was limited to blood, and TCR repertoires in tissue likely differ from TCR repertoires in blood. Compared with non-shared clonotypes, clonotypes shared by all four sorted-subset donors had higher generation probabilities. Incomplete sequencing was indicated by rarefaction of sorted-subset datasets, despite the large sequencing depth.

The material sequenced was naive CD4+ T cells sorted from blood. Sample cell subset or site, as interpreted from the label and publication: CD45RA+ positively selected. The receptor comes from a woman aged 25 to 39 in good health. This chain joins TRBV7-9 to TRBJ2-5, with 7 middle bases fitting TRBD1. This receptor carries the CDR3 CASSLSGRGSGETQYF. DNA sequence: TGTGCCAGCAGCTTGTCTGGCAGGGGGAGTGGAGAGACCCAGTACTTC.